Listed here are 15 T cell receptor beta chains from one sample, sequenced in a study of blood T cell repertoires in COVID-19. Only in-frame clones appear in the TCRdb table, and some are missing; sequencing was by immunoSEQ multiplex PCR. The table has around 250,000 clones, roughly 82% seen once; the top ten hold about 6%. Sequencing was done on a sample of peripheral blood. These receptors all stem from a woman older than 75 with COVID-19, enrolled during active disease.

The J gene is TRBJ2-1, the V gene TRBV29-1; TRBD2 agrees at 7 bases. This CDR3 contains 15 residues. The junction had 7 bases not matched to a gene; V was cut back by 1 base and J by 4 bases. Germline V lookup: CDR1 SQVTM, CDR2 ANQGSEA. The CDR3 bases are TGCAGCGTTGAAGGAGGGAGGGCTTCTTACAATGAGCAGTTCTTC. It encodes CSVEGGRASYNEQFF.

The gene calls are TRBV14 and TRBJ1-4; TRBD1 might be the D (6 bases). The germline CDR1 and CDR2 sequences are SGHDN and FVKESK. V was trimmed by 4 bases and J by 10 bases, leaving 19 bases between them. The CDR3 has 15 residues. The CDR3 coding sequence is TGTGCCAGCAGCCGAGAGACAGGCGCGGGAGGAAAACTGTTTTTT. This encodes CASSRETGAGGKLFF.

This chain uses TRBV5-1 with TRBJ1-1, with TRBD1 matching over 10 bases. Trimming took 2 bases from V and 6 from J; bases not matched to a gene: 7. This CDR3 is 15 amino acids long. Germline V CDR1 and CDR2: SGHRS, YFSETQ. The CDR3 nucleotides are TGCGCCAGCAGCTTAACGACAGGGGGCGCGTCTGAAGCTTTCTTT. This encodes CASSLTTGGASEAFF.

The chain uses TRBV5-4 and TRBJ1-6, with unresolved D. Germline values: CDR1 SGHNT, CDR2 YYREEE (reference sequence). The V end lost 1 base, the J end lost 10 bases, and 12 bases lay between the germline ends. This CDR3 has 14 amino acids. Here the CDR3 reads CASSLPGAGSPLHF. The CDR3 nucleotides read TGTGCCAGCAGCTTGCCCGGCGCAGGCTCACCCCTCCACTTT.

This sequence joins TRBV28 and TRBJ2-2; D possibly corresponds to TRBD1 (5 bases). CDR1 and CDR2 (germline): MDHEN, SYDVKM. Trimming pared 7 bases from V and 3 bases from J, leaving 12 bases between. The CDR3 consists of 14 residues. The CDR3 region has the DNA TGTGCCAGCAAGAGGCAGGGCGACACCGGGGAGCTGTTTTTT. Its translation is CASKRQGDTGELFF.

The CDR3 bases are TGCAGCGTTTCTACGGACACTGAAGCTTTCTTT. It yields the protein CSVSTDTEAFF. The chain joins TRBV29-1 to TRBJ1-1; D call uncertain. This CDR3 has 11 amino acids. Per germline, CDR1 SQVTM and CDR2 ANQGSEA. V was cut by 5 bases and J by 3 bases, with 7 bases left in between.

Only a few counts were recorded for this clone. The chain joins TRBV2 to TRBJ1-4; 7 bases fit TRBD1. CDR3 length: 14 amino acids. Germline assignment: CDR1 SNHLY and CDR2 FYNNEI. Trimming cost V 4 bases and J 5 bases; bases outside gene matches: 4. CDR3 sequence (DNA): TGTGCCAGCAGTGCCGGGGGACAGAATGAAAAACTGTTTTTT. Protein product: CASSAGGQNEKLFF.

The genes are TRBV6-6 and TRBJ1-2; D call uncertain. CDR3 length equals 13 residues. Per the germline V gene, CDR1 is MNHNY and CDR2 is SVGAGI (reference sequence). V was clipped by 6 bases and J by 8 bases, with 16 bases between them. The CDR3 DNA reads TGTGCCAGCAGCAAGGGAGAGTGGCAAGGCTACACCTTC. It translates to CASSKGEWQGYTF.

The chain recombines TRBV6-5 with TRBJ1-1, with 7 bases lining up with TRBD1. Germline assignment: CDR1 MNHEY and CDR2 SVGAGI. Unmatched junction bases numbered 2, after V lost 4 bases and J lost 0 bases. This CDR3 is 14 amino acids long. For the CDR3, the DNA is TGTGCCAGCAGTTCCGGACAGGTGAACACTGAAGCTTTCTTT. Translated: CASSSGQVNTEAFF.

The chain joins TRBV5-1 to TRBJ1-2, with 8 positions matching TRBD1. The CDR3 is 15 amino acids. The germline V gene encodes CDR1 SGHRS and CDR2 YFSETQ. The trim removed 1 base at V and 0 bases at J, leaving 2 bases unmatched. In DNA, the CDR3 is TGCGCCAGCAGCTTGACAGGGGGAGCTAACTATGGCTACACCTTC. Protein product: CASSLTGGANYGYTF.

This rearrangement joins TRBV18 to TRBJ2-7; 7 bases line up with TRBD1. The germline V gene encodes CDR1 KGHSH and CDR2 LQKENI. The CDR3 has 12 residues. CDR3 region: CASSPQPGQLHV. The CDR3 bases are TGTGCCAGCTCACCCCAGCCGGGACAGCTCCACGTC.

This clone was seen more than once but under ten times. V gene TRBV3-1 (or the pseudogene TRBV3-2) combines with J gene TRBJ2-1; the match to TRBD2 covers 7 bases. Looked up from germline, CDR1 is LGHDT and CDR2 is YNNKEL (reference sequence). CDR3 length: 18 amino acids. Trimming cost V 4 bases and J 0 bases; bases outside gene matches: 12. CDR3 in amino acids: CASSRQRRLAVSYNEQFF. CDR3 sequence (DNA): TGTGCCAGCAGCCGACAACGCCGACTAGCCGTCTCCTACAATGAGCAGTTCTTC.

The chain is built from TRBV9 and TRBJ2-6; D call uncertain. The V end was cut by 3 bases, the J end by 3 bases, with 10 bases between. This CDR3 is built from 15 residues. Germline CDR1 and CDR2: SGDLS and YYNGEE. CDR3 loop: CASSERVGGANVLTF. The CDR3 DNA reads TGTGCCAGCAGCGAGAGAGTTGGTGGGGCCAACGTCCTGACTTTC.

The CDR3 protein is CASSLGPAGKTGELFF. CDR3 DNA sequence: TGTGCCAGCAGTTTGGGTCCAGCGGGGAAGACCGGGGAGCTGTTTTTT. J is TRBJ2-2 and V is TRBV7-9; 7 nucleotides line up with TRBD2. Germline CDR1 SEHNR, CDR2 FQNEAQ (reference sequence). The trim removed 6 bases at V and 5 bases at J, leaving 12 bases unmatched. The CDR3 runs to 16 residues.

This sequence joins TRBV7-2 and TRBJ1-6; the D gene is possibly TRBD1 (6 bases). Trimming pared 4 bases from V and 5 bases from J, leaving 15 bases between. Germline assignment: CDR1 SGHTA and CDR2 FQGNSA. The CDR3 length is 16 residues. CDR3 region: CASSSKDRVDNSPLHF. In DNA, the CDR3 is TGTGCCAGCAGCTCTAAGGACAGAGTAGATAATTCACCCCTCCACTTT.